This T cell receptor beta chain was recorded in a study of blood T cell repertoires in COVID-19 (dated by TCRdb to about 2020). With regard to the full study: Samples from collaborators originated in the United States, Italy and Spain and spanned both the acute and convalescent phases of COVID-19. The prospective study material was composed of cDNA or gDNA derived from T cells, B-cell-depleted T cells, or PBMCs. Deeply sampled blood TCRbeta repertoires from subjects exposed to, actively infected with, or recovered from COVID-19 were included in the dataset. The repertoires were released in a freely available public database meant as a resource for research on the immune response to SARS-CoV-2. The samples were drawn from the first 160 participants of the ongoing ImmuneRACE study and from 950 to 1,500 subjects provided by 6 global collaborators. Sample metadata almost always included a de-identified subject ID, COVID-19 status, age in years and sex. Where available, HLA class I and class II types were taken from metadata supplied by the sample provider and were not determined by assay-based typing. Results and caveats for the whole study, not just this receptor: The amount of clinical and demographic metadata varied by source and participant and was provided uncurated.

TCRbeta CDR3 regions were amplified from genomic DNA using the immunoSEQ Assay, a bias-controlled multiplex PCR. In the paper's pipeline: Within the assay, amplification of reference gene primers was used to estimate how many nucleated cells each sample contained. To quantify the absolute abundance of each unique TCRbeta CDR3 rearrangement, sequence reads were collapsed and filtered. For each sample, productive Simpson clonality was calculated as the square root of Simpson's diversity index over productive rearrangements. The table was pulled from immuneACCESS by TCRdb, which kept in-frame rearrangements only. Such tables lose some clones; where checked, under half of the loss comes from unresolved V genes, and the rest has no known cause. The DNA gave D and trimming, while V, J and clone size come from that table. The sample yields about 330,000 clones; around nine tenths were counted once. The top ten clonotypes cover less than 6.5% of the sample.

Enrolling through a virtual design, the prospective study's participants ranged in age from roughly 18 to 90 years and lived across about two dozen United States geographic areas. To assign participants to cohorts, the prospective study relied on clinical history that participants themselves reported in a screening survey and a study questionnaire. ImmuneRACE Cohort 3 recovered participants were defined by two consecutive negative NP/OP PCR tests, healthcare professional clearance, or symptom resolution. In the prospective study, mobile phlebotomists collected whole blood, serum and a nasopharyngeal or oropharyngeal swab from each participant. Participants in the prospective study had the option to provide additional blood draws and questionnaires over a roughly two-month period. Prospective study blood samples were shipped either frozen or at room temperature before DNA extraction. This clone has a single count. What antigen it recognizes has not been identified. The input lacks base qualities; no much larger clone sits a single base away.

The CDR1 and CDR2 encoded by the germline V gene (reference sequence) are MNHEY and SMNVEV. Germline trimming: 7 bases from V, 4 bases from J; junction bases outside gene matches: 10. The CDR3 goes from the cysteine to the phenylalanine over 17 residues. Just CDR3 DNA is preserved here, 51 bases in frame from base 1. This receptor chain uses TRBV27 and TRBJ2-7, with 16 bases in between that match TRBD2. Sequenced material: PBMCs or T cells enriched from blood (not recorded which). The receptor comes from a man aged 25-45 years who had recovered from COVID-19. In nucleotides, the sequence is TGTGCCAGCATTCCGAAGGGGACTAGCGGGGGGGCTTACGAGCAGTACTTC. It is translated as CASIPKGTSGGAYEQYF.